The rows below give T cell receptor beta chains drawn from one sample of a study of shared clonotypes between healthy human individuals. Sequencing used immunoSEQ multiplex PCR; TCRdb keeps in-frame clones, though not all of them. The profile shows roughly 2.6 million clones, over 85% of them singletons. Sequenced sample: naive CD4+ T cells sorted from blood. These TCRs come from a young man in good health. Both conserved end residues are part of each CDR3. A D gene is named only where the DNA matches it firmly. Not every row has a clone size; where given, it reads once, few, many or a size class.

cdr3_aa cdr3_nt j_call v_call clone_size d_call
CAISEAPKRIETQYF TGTGCCATCAGTGAGGCCCCAAAAAGGATAGAGACCCAGTACTTC TRBJ2-5 TRBV10-3 NA NA
CASSRRMTGTAFYEQYF TGTGCCAGCAGCCGGAGAATGACCGGGACAGCATTCTACGAGCAGTACTTC TRBJ2-7 TRBV14 NA TRBD1
CASSLRRGGSGELFF TGTGCCAGCAGCCTCAGGCGGGGAGGGTCCGGGGAGCTGTTTTTT TRBJ2-2 TRBV28 NA TRBD2
CAISDGGGNTGELFF TGTGCCATCAGTGATGGCGGGGGGAACACCGGGGAGCTGTTTTTT TRBJ2-2 TRBV10-3 NA TRBD2
CASNRDFSGNTIYF TGTGCCTCGAACCGGGACTTCTCTGGAAACACCATATATTTT TRBJ1-3 TRBV30 few NA
CASSRQGRFSNTGELFF TGTGCCAGCTCTAGACAGGGTCGGTTTTCGAACACCGGGGAGCTGTTTTTT TRBJ2-2 TRBV18 NA TRBD1
CASSFHDGNEQFF TGTGCCAGCAGTTTTCACGACGGGAATGAGCAGTTCTTC TRBJ2-1 TRBV28 NA NA
CAIGTAVSPLHF TGTGCCATTGGGACAGCGGTTTCACCCCTCCACTTT TRBJ1-6 TRBV7-2 NA TRBD1
CATGQGATGELFF TGTGCCACAGGACAGGGAGCCACCGGGGAGCTGTTTTTT TRBJ2-2 TRBV11-1 NA TRBD1
CASSSRTFGSTDTQYF TGTGCCAGCAGCTCCCGGACTTTCGGTAGCACAGATACGCAGTATTTT TRBJ2-3 TRBV7-2 NA NA
CASSAGQSYNEQFF TGTGCCAGCAGCGCGGGACAATCCTACAATGAGCAGTTCTTC TRBJ2-1 TRBV9 NA NA
CASSSEGLAVNEQFF TGTGCCAGCAGCTCCGAGGGACTAGCCGTCAATGAGCAGTTCTTC TRBJ2-1 TRBV11-2 NA TRBD2
CASSLGPLNEQFF TGTGCCAGCAGCCTAGGACCTCTCAATGAGCAGTTCTTC TRBJ2-1 TRBV7-2 NA NA
CASSQTSRAGELFF TGCGCCAGCAGCCAAACGTCCCGGGCCGGGGAGCTGTTTTTT TRBJ2-2 TRBV4-1 NA NA
CASSLVGGYEQYF TGTGCCAGCAGCTTGGTAGGGGGCTACGAGCAGTACTTC TRBJ2-7 TRBV5-5 NA NA
CASLPQGQGTDTQYF TGTGCTAGCCTTCCTCAGGGGCAGGGCACAGATACGCAGTATTTT TRBJ2-3 TRBV12-5 NA NA
CASRSGRMNSYNEQFF TGTGCCAGCAGAAGCGGGAGGATGAACTCCTACAATGAGCAGTTCTTC TRBJ2-1 TRBV7-9 NA TRBD2
CASSEGLAGRYEQYF TGTGCCAGCAGTGAAGGACTAGCGGGACGATACGAGCAGTACTTC TRBJ2-7 TRBV6-1 NA TRBD2
CASSVLGRYEQYF TGTGCCAGCAGCGTCCTGGGCCGCTACGAGCAGTACTTC TRBJ2-7 TRBV5-6 NA NA
CAGGQGAGETQYF TGTGCCGGAGGACAGGGGGCGGGAGAGACCCAGTACTTC TRBJ2-5 TRBV7-9 NA TRBD1
CASSYVRGTGVEKLFF TGTGCCAGCAGTTACGTCCGGGGGACAGGGGTCGAAAAACTGTTTTTT TRBJ1-4 TRBV6-5 NA TRBD1
CASITGTGWDTEAFF TGTGCCAGTATTACCGGGACAGGGTGGGACACTGAAGCTTTCTTT TRBJ1-1 TRBV6-1 NA TRBD1
CASRLLGDSNQPQHF TGTGCCAGCAGACTTTTAGGAGATAGCAATCAGCCCCAGCATTTT TRBJ1-5 TRBV2 once NA
CASSSQGQGLNSPLHF TGTGCCAGCAGCTCCCAGGGACAGGGGCTTAATTCACCCCTCCACTTT TRBJ1-6 TRBV7-3 few TRBD1
CASSLMDTGQETQYF TGCGCCAGCAGCTTGATGGACACAGGGCAAGAGACCCAGTACTTC TRBJ2-5 TRBV5-1 NA NA
CASRSNHISRGPGNTIYF TGCGCCAGCAGGTCCAATCACATCAGCAGGGGGCCTGGAAACACCATATATTTT TRBJ1-3 TRBV5-1 once TRBD1
CASSPFGGSSYNEQFF TGTGCCAGCAGCCCGTTCGGGGGTAGCTCCTACAATGAGCAGTTCTTC TRBJ2-1 TRBV5-4 NA NA
CASSRLAGSYNEQFF TGTGCCAGCTCACGGCTAGCGGGGTCTTACAATGAGCAGTTCTTC TRBJ2-1 TRBV18 NA TRBD2
CASSREGYRETQYF TGTGCCAGCAGCCGTGAGGGGTATCGAGAGACCCAGTACTTC TRBJ2-5 TRBV2 NA NA
CASSPMMGQGEGEQYF TGCGCCAGCAGCCCGATGATGGGACAGGGGGAAGGCGAGCAGTACTTC TRBJ2-7 TRBV5-1 NA TRBD1
CASSQDGGLLETQYF TGTGCCAGCAGCCAAGATGGGGGCCTCCTAGAGACCCAGTACTTC TRBJ2-5 TRBV4-2 NA NA